A single sample gave rise to the 13 T cell receptor beta chains below, sequenced in a study of blood T cell repertoires in COVID-19. TCRdb's table, derived via immunoSEQ multiplex PCR, lists solely in-frame clones and lacks some. The data show tens of thousands of clones, just over 85% seen once. The specimen sequenced was peripheral blood. The source of these receptors is a man aged 40-50 years with acute or convalescent COVID-19.

The chain links TRBV6-5 to TRBJ1-6; 9 positions agree with TRBD1. The CDR3 runs to 15 residues. The germline CDR1 and CDR2 sequences are MNHEY and SVGAGI. The V and J ends lost 6 bases and 10 bases, in that order; junction bases with no gene match: 10. CDR3 residues: CASSLTGGIRSPLHF. In DNA form, the CDR3 reads TGTGCCAGCAGCTTGACAGGGGGAATCAGGTCACCCCTCCACTTT.

In regard to this clone: The junction departs from the called germline gene at one end, perhaps through a read error. The J gene is TRBJ2-7, the V gene TRBV2; TRBD1 might be the D (5 bases). CDR3 length: 10 amino acids. Germline loops: CDR1 SNHLY, CDR2 FYNNEI. Here the CDR3 DNA reads TGTGCCAGCAAAGGGGTTCACTTTCTCTTC. Protein product: CASKGVHFLF.

The V call is TRBV2, the J call TRBJ1-6; no firm D call. Looked up from germline, CDR1 is SNHLY and CDR2 is FYNNEI. CDR3 length: 14 amino acids. Trimming left V 3 bases short and J 5 bases short, with 8 bases between. The CDR3 here is CASSDPGDNSPLHF. CDR3 DNA: TGTGCCAGCAGTGATCCCGGGGATAATTCACCCCTCCACTTT.

The chain's CDR3 is CASSPDLLANYGYTF. In DNA form, the CDR3 reads TGTGCCAGCAGCCCGGACTTGTTAGCTAACTATGGCTACACCTTC. This chain connects TRBV28 to TRBJ1-2; D is unresolved. Per the germline V gene, CDR1 is MDHEN and CDR2 is SYDVKM. Trimming shortened V by 6 bases and J by 0 bases, and 14 bases separated the two germline ends. This CDR3 has 15 residues.

The chain joins TRBV5-1 to TRBJ2-7; no clear D gene. Germline lookup yields CDR1 SGHRS and CDR2 YFSETQ. Trimming left V 7 bases short and J 1 base short, with 21 bases between. The length of the CDR3 is 16 residues. This chain's CDR3 is CASYPGALGRSYEQYF. The CDR3, as DNA: TGCGCCAGCTACCCCGGCGCCCTTGGGCGTTCCTACGAGCAGTACTTC.

This clone was counted between two and nine times. The V and J genes are TRBV2 and TRBJ1-1, with TRBD1 as a possible D gene (5 bases). V dropped 7 bases and J dropped 5 bases, with 11 bases sitting between them. The germline V gene encodes CDR1 SNHLY and CDR2 FYNNEI. CDR3 length: 12 residues. The CDR3 DNA sequence: TGTGCCAGCAACGGGGGTCGAACTGAAGCTTTCTTT. This translates into CASNGGRTEAFF.

The DNA of the CDR3 is TGTGCCAGCAAACCCGAACTTTCAATCAAAGCTTTCTTT. Its protein is CASKPELSIKAFF. The J gene is TRBJ1-1, the V gene TRBV6-5, with no clear D. Trimming stripped 7 bases from V and 9 bases from J, with 18 bases between. From germline, CDR1 is MNHEY and CDR2 SVGAGI. This CDR3 contains 13 residues.

The V and J genes are TRBV11-3 and TRBJ2-1, with 11 positions matching TRBD2. The ends lost 0 bases at V and 8 bases at J; junction bases unmatched: 15. CDR1 is SGHNT, CDR2 YENEEA, per germline. CDR3 length equals 19 residues. The chain's CDR3 is CASSLDSGLAGGPSHEQFF. The CDR3 region has the DNA TGTGCCAGCAGCTTAGATTCGGGGTTAGCGGGGGGGCCTTCCCATGAGCAGTTCTTC.

This clone was seen just once. The chain has TRBV4-1 and TRBJ1-2; a weak D match, TRBD1 (5 bases). Trimming shortened V by 0 bases and J by 4 bases, and 15 bases separated the two germline ends. The CDR3 runs 16 residues. Per the germline V gene, CDR1 is MGHRA and CDR2 is YSYEKL. The CDR3: CASSQDQTRARYGYTF. The CDR3 bases are TGCGCCAGCAGCCAAGATCAGACCAGGGCCCGCTATGGCTACACCTTC.

The J gene is TRBJ2-6, the V gene TRBV6-1; TRBD1 matches 12 bases. The CDR3 extends over 17 amino acids. V lost 8 bases to trimming and J lost 3 bases; unmatched junction nucleotides: 8. Germline V lookup: CDR1 MNHNS, CDR2 SASEGT. The CDR3 loop is CASGGDRGLGGANVLTF. Here the CDR3 DNA reads TGTGCCAGCGGTGGGGACAGGGGGCTCGGTGGGGCCAACGTCCTGACTTTC.

The chain combines TRBV29-1 with TRBJ1-1; 8 positions agree with TRBD1. This CDR3 comprises 13 residues. In germline, CDR1 is SQVTM, CDR2 ANQGSEA. Germline trimming cut 6 bases from V and 1 base from J; bases unmatched to any gene: 4. CDR3 in DNA: TGCAGCGTCTTAGGGACAGGGAACACTGAAGCTTTCTTT. Its translation: CSVLGTGNTEAFF.

This clone was seen more than once but under ten times. The chain recombines TRBV2 with TRBJ1-5; D gene uncertain. Germline V lookup: CDR1 SNHLY, CDR2 FYNNEI. Trimming pared 6 bases from V and 0 bases from J, leaving 9 bases between. The CDR3 covers 14 residues. Here the CDR3 reads CASRQEFSNQPQHF. The CDR3 DNA reads TGTGCCAGCAGGCAGGAATTTAGCAATCAGCCCCAGCATTTT.

The rearrangement links TRBV11-2 to TRBJ2-7; 8 positions agree with TRBD2. The CDR3 covers 14 residues. The germline V gene has CDR1 SGHAT and CDR2 FQNNGV. The V and J ends lost 6 bases and 1 base, in that order; junction bases with no gene match: 5. CDR3 sequence reads: CASRPTGGSYEQYF. The CDR3 nucleotides are TGTGCCAGCAGGCCCACGGGGGGGTCCTACGAGCAGTACTTC.